The source of this T cell receptor (beta chain) is a study of T cells in localized non-small cell lung cancer. Regarding the study as a whole: Sequencing involved a lone tumor region, leaving heterogeneity possible.

V lost 0 bases to trimming and J lost 4 bases, with 6 bases between them. Germline values: CDR1 LGHNA, CDR2 YSLEER. The CDR3 has 13 residues. Assay: immunoSEQ multiplex PCR; the TCRdb copy retains only in-frame clones and omits some. The data hold under 75,000 clones, with less than 90% observed a single time. About this clone itself: Antigen specificity is unknown.

The sequencing used peripheral blood, collected before any cancer treatment. The J gene is TRBJ1-2, the V gene TRBV4-3, with D uncertain. This sequence was found in a male donor at least 60 years old with stage III squamous cell lung carcinoma. CDR3 sequence (DNA): TGCGCCAGCAGCCAAGAGATTCGCTATGGCTACACCTTC. The encoded protein is CASSQEIRYGYTF.